The TCR beta chain under discussion was sequenced for a study of read filtering for tumor transcriptome and immune sequencing (dated by TCRdb to about 2020). Study-level background: Of the patients in the cohort, approximately 17 were male and 11 to 15 were female, and their mean age was 65.9 years, with a range of about 47 to 80. Using the same bone marrow samples, the study compared TCR repertoires obtained by targeted immune repertoire sequencing with those obtained by bulk whole-transcriptome sequencing. After DNase treatment, whole-transcriptome libraries were prepared with the TruSeq RNA Access Library Prep Kit. Per sample, about 4.05 to 10.27 million TCR-region mapped reads were obtained with IR-seq, compared with only roughly 80 to 1273 with RNA-seq. Under revised international staging, roughly eight patients fell into R-ISS I, 15 to 20 into R-ISS II and roughly 7 into R-ISS III. A main aim was a read-filtering strategy for immune repertoire data, specifically whether clonotypes supported by a single read should be removed. Study-wide findings and limitations: Rather than purified T cells, the sorted CD138-negative fraction was a mixed bone marrow immune population. In IR-seq, single-read clonotypes were approximately 80% of clonotypes but roughly 3.2% of total reads; in RNA-seq they were about 75% of clonotypes and about 40% of reads. IR-seq captured clonotypes at much higher depth and more reliably than RNA-seq, and smaller IR-seq throughput sufficed to identify most shared clonotypes. The correlation between IR-seq and RNA-seq shared clonotype proportions was increased by removal of single-read clonotypes.

A word on this clonotype: Its antigen is unknown. The junction shows a germline mismatch at one end, possibly a read error.

TCR libraries were constructed from roughly 400 ng RNA using the Immunoverse kit, and molecular barcoded adaptors covering alpha/delta and beta/gamma chains were employed. TCR library preparation used the same RNA that was used for transcriptome sequencing. Sequencing of the TCR libraries was done on an Illumina HiSeq 4000 with 2 x 150 cycles. The authors' analysis ran thus. Using MiXCR, which included quality filtering and error correction, TCR reads were aligned to human V, D, J and C references and then assembled into CDR3 clonotypes. The tcR package in R was used to analyze clonotype counts and gene usage diversity. Raw mapping reads were checked after the RNA-seq reads had been mapped by STAR aligner version 2.5.3a onto the human GRCh37 genome. To test how sequencing depth affects detected clonotypes, IR-seq fastq files were randomly downsampled with Seqtk 1.3. Starting from the raw public reads, TCRdb applied fastp trimming at Q25, assembled clones with MiXCR and retained in-frame beta chains. Merged by CDR3 protein, the rows form single entries marked with the most common genes and DNA. None of the V and J calls come from the authors' own analysis; TCRdb made them. Counted in this sample were 9,000 to 9,500 distinct CDR3 sequences; roughly 15% of them appeared once. Jointly, the top ten make up approximately 26% of the sample.

From a lookup of the germline V gene, CDR1 and CDR2 are MDHEN and SYDVKM. Counted from cysteine to phenylalanine, this CDR3 has 14 amino acids. Only CDR3 DNA is held: 42 bases, read in frame from base 1. Every patient had bone marrow sampled at the time of active disease. Ficoll-Hypaque density gradient centrifugation was used to isolate bone marrow mononuclear cells. Myeloma plasma cells were removed and CD138-negative cells were obtained by negative selection following labeling with CD138 magnetic microbeads on a MACS separator. Flow cytometry on an Attune NxT with CD138 antibodies was used to check the purity of the isolated cells. Total RNA was extracted using TRIzol reagent and was quantified on a NanoDrop spectrophotometer. For each patient, the CD138-negative bone marrow sample underwent paired RNA-seq and IR-seq.

Here the chain combines TRBV28 and TRBJ1-1; confidence is insufficient to name the D gene. The specimen was a population of CD138-negative cells sorted from bone marrow. According to the study, the label for this sample's cell subset or site signals: bone marrow mononuclear cells depleted of CD138+ plasma/myeloma cells by negative magnetic selection. This TCR came from a donor at least 40 years old with multiple myeloma. The sequence in DNA is TGTGCCAGCCGTTTTGGGTATCATGACACTGAAGCTTTCTTT. Translated, this is CASRFGYHDTEAFF.